The 32 T cell receptor beta chains in this list originate from one sample, sequenced in a study of early T cells in non-severe SARS-CoV-2 infection. TCRdb used MiXCR to reprocess the 5' RACE reads, holding one entry per CDR3 protein. The sample yields about 52,000 distinct CDR3 sequences, roughly 9.6% seen once. The sample comprised whole blood. The receptors here all came from an adult who was a healthcare worker with PCR-confirmed SARS-CoV-2 infection or an uninfected control (not recorded which).

Ten or more counts support this clonotype. V is TRBV2 and J is TRBJ2-7, with TRBD1 matching over 8 bases. The CDR3 is made up of 15 amino acids. CDR1 is SNHLY and CDR2 is FYNNEI in the germline V gene. V shed 10 bases, J shed 2 bases, and the junction held 13 bases outside the gene matches. CDR3 sequence reads: CAIRGRPGGPYEQYF. In DNA form, the CDR3 reads TGTGCCATCCGGGGACGGCCAGGGGGCCCCTACGAGCAGTACTTC.

The rearrangement links TRBV7-2 to TRBJ2-7; D is uncertain. CDR3 size: 13 residues. Trimming took 2 bases from V and 5 from J, leaving 10 bases between them. CDR1 is SGHTA and CDR2 is FQGNSA in the germline V gene. As DNA, the CDR3 is TGTGCCAGCAGCTTACCTCCCCAGGACGAGCAGTACTTC. It codes for CASSLPPQDEQYF.

This clonotype occurred many times. This sequence joins TRBV7-2 and TRBJ2-7; 8 bases map to TRBD2. The CDR3 length is 16 residues. Losses at the gene ends were 1 base for V and 0 bases for J; bases not matched to a gene: 5. In germline, CDR1 is SGHTA, CDR2 FQGNSA. The CDR3 DNA is TGTGCCAGCAGCTTAGTTACTAGCGGCCGCTCCTACGAGCAGTACTTC. As protein: CASSLVTSGRSYEQYF.

This clonotype came up many times. V is TRBV7-2 and J is TRBJ2-2; possibly TRBD2 for D (5 bases). This CDR3 contains 14 residues. Germline V CDR1 and CDR2: SGHTA, FQGNSA. The ends were cut back, 3 bases at V and 4 bases at J, with 9 bases in the middle. The CDR3 bases are TGTGCCAGCAGCTTGGGAGTGAGCACCGGGGAGCTGTTTTTT. As protein: CASSLGVSTGELFF. Drawing the rest from reference TRBV7-2 and TRBJ2-2, the complete variable domain is GAGVSQSPSNKVTEKGKDVELRCDPISGHTALYWYRQSLGQGLEFLIYFQGNSAPDKSGLPSDRFSAERTGGSVSTLTIQRTQQEDSAVYLCASSLGVSTGELFFGEGSRLTVL.

The chain recombines TRBV2 with TRBJ2-1; D possibly matches TRBD1 or TRBD2 (5 bases each). CDR3 length equals 14 residues. The V gene lost 4 bases and the J gene lost 9 bases, with 16 bases spanning the gap. Germline V gene data show CDR1 as SNHLY and CDR2 as FYNNEI. The CDR3 is CASSAGPQGGEQFF. The DNA for the CDR3 is TGTGCCAGCAGTGCGGGACCCCAGGGTGGTGAGCAGTTCTTC.

This chain joins TRBV29-1 and TRBJ2-7; possibly TRBD1 for D (5 bases). V shed 4 bases and J shed 4 bases, with 8 bases lying between them. There are 11 residues in the CDR3. Germline V gives CDR1 SQVTM, CDR2 ANQGSEA. The CDR3 protein is CSVGTQYEQYF. The CDR3 bases are TGCAGCGTTGGGACACAGTACGAGCAGTACTTC.

This clonotype has ten or more counts. The V and J genes are TRBV20-1 and TRBJ2-1, with 7 bases aligning to TRBD2. V lost 0 bases, J lost 9 bases, and 26 bases stayed unmatched. The CDR3 totals 20 residues. Germline V CDR1 and CDR2: DFQATT, SNEGSKA (reference sequence). The chain's CDR3 is CSARDLVRSRGVGRPPEQFF. CDR3 nucleotide sequence: TGCAGTGCTAGAGATCTCGTTCGATCACGGGGGGTCGGGAGGCCCCCTGAGCAGTTCTTC.

In the case of this clonotype: A read error may explain this, as a much larger clone is one base away. V is TRBV28 and J is TRBJ1-4, with TRBD1 as a possible D gene (5 bases). The CDR3 runs 14 residues. From germline, CDR1 is MDHEN and CDR2 SYDVKM. In DNA form, the CDR3 reads TGTGCCAGCAGTAGGCAGGGCAAAGATGAAAATCTGTTTTTT. This codes for CASSRQGKDENLFF.

This clonotype was counted at least ten times. The V call is TRBV29-1, the J call TRBJ2-1, with TRBD2 matching 9 bases. Unmatched junction bases numbered 16, after V lost 6 bases and J lost 10 bases. The CDR3 consists of 15 residues. Germline values: CDR1 SQVTM, CDR2 ANQGSEA. This chain's CDR3 is CSVTFQIAGAGEQFF. The CDR3 DNA is TGCAGCGTCACGTTCCAAATAGCGGGAGCCGGCGAGCAGTTCTTC.

This clonotype has ten or more counts. The V call is TRBV5-1, the J call TRBJ2-7, with a possible D match to TRBD2 (6 bases). Germline V gene sequence: CDR1 SGHRS, CDR2 YFSETQ. This CDR3 is built from 15 residues. V was cut by 7 bases and J by 6 bases, with 23 bases left in between. CDR3 sequence (DNA): TGCGCCAGCCGACCGTCGCCTGGAGACGGGGGCGAGCAGTACTTC. Its translation: CASRPSPGDGGEQYF.

The table lists this clonotype with a few counts. The V call is TRBV19, the J call TRBJ1-5; D remains unclear. This CDR3 region has 15 residues. V lost 5 bases and J lost 0, with 11 bases in between. The germline gives CDR1 LNHDA, CDR2 SQIVND (reference sequence). DNA of the CDR3: TGTGCCAGTAGTTTGGGGTTTTATAGCAATCAGCCCCAGCATTTT. It is translated as CASSLGFYSNQPQHF.

This clonotype was seen at least ten times. J is TRBJ2-3 and V is TRBV5-1, with TRBD1 as a possible D gene (5 bases). Germline values: CDR1 SGHRS, CDR2 YFSETQ. The CDR3 is 14 amino acids. Trimming took off 3 bases at V and 0 bases at J, with 8 bases between the two ends. Here the CDR3 reads CASSSGQSTDTQYF. CDR3 DNA: TGCGCCAGCAGCTCCGGACAAAGCACAGATACGCAGTATTTT. The whole variable domain, filled in from reference TRBV5-1 and TRBJ2-3, reads KAGVTQTPRYLIKTRGQQVTLSCSPISGHRSVSWYQQTPGQGLQFLFEYFSETQRNKGNFPGRFSGRQFSNSRSEMNVSTLELGDSALYLCASSSGQSTDTQYFGPGTRLTVL.

The chain carries TRBV28 and TRBJ2-3; D is ambiguous. V lost 6 bases and J lost 7, with 11 bases in between. The CDR3 covers 12 residues. From germline, CDR1 is MDHEN and CDR2 SYDVKM. In nucleotides, the CDR3 is TGTGCCAGCAGCTCCCCCCTGAATACGCAGTATTTT. Translating it yields CASSSPLNTQYF.

The table lists this clonotype with many counts. The CDR3 bases are TGTGCCAGCACCGGGGAAGGTACCCCCTACAATGAGCAGTTCTTC. This gives the protein CASTGEGTPYNEQFF. V and J are TRBV6-5 and TRBJ2-1; perhaps TRBD2 as D (5 bases). The ends were cut back, 7 bases at V and 2 bases at J, with 15 bases in the middle. From germline, CDR1 is MNHEY and CDR2 SVGAGI. This CDR3 has 15 residues.

This clonotype has a count of ten or more. V is TRBV30 and J is TRBJ1-4; D not resolved. The CDR3 covers 14 residues. In germline, CDR1 is GTSNPN, CDR2 SVGIG (reference sequence). V was shortened by 4 bases and J by 11 bases, with 20 bases between the two germline ends. CDR3 protein: CAWTYRAGSGKLFF. As DNA, the CDR3 is TGTGCCTGGACATATAGGGCGGGTTCTGGGAAACTGTTTTTT.

The chain couples TRBV5-5 to TRBJ2-2, with 9 bases aligning to TRBD1. Germline V gives CDR1 SGHKS, CDR2 YYEKEE (reference sequence). The CDR3 covers 17 residues. The V segment lost 4 bases and the J segment 4 bases; nucleotides outside the gene matches: 11. Here the CDR3 DNA reads TGTGCCAGCAGCCAGAGACCGGGACAGGGATCCACCGGGGAGCTGTTTTTT. Protein product: CASSQRPGQGSTGELFF. The full variable domain, with the rest looked up from reference TRBV5-5 and TRBJ2-2, is DAGVTQSPTHLIKTRGQQVTLRCSPISGHKSVSWYQQVLGQGPQFIFQYYEKEERGRGNFPDRFSARQFPNYSSELNVNALLLGDSALYLCASSQRPGQGSTGELFFGEGSRLTVL.

The table lists this clonotype with many counts. This chain connects TRBV5-1 to TRBJ1-5; D is perhaps TRBD1 (5 bases). Germline loops: CDR1 SGHRS, CDR2 YFSETQ. The ends were cut back, 0 bases at V and 4 bases at J, with 5 bases in the middle. This CDR3 comprises 13 residues. The CDR3 region is CASSLGQNQPQHF. CDR3 sequence (DNA): TGCGCCAGCAGCTTGGGACAGAATCAGCCCCAGCATTTT.

The gene calls are TRBV5-4 and TRBJ1-4, with D possibly being TRBD1 (5 bases). Germline V gene lookup returns CDR1 SGHNT and CDR2 YYREEE (reference sequence). The CDR3 loop spans 16 amino acids. Trimming left V 5 bases short and J 0 bases short, with 14 bases between. This CDR3 is CASRKGGGATNEKLFF. The CDR3 coding sequence is TGTGCCAGCAGGAAGGGTGGGGGAGCAACTAATGAAAAACTGTTTTTT.

This clonotype has just a few counts. The gene calls are TRBV4-1 and TRBJ2-1; D possibly corresponds to TRBD2 (6 bases). Trimming removed 5 bases at V and 8 bases at J, with 16 bases between. Germline CDR1 and CDR2: MGHRA and YSYEKL. This CDR3 region has 14 residues. CDR3 sequence reads: CASSSGGVLHEQFF. CDR3 in DNA: TGCGCCAGCAGCTCCGGAGGGGTCTTGCATGAGCAGTTCTTC.

This chain's CDR3 is CASSLPVRGAGELFF. The CDR3 DNA reads TGTGCCAGCAGTTTACCGGTGAGGGGTGCCGGGGAGCTGTTTTTT. V is TRBV28 and J is TRBJ2-2; either TRBD1 or TRBD2 may supply D (5 bases each). V was pared by 2 bases and J by 6 bases, with 13 bases between. Germline CDR1 is MDHEN and CDR2 is SYDVKM. The CDR3 has 15 amino acids.

In this sample, this clonotype turned up many times. The V call is TRBV6-2 or TRBV6-3, the J call TRBJ1-1; 7 nucleotides line up with TRBD1. Germline V gene lookup returns CDR1 MNHEY and CDR2 SVGEGT. V dropped 2 bases and J dropped 1; count of bases not matched to a gene: 13. The CDR3 runs to 18 residues. The CDR3 nucleotides read TGTGCCAGCAGTTACCGGACAGGTACCAAACTTGGGAACACTGAAGCTTTCTTT. Translated, it gives CASSYRTGTKLGNTEAFF.

The J gene is TRBJ1-1, the V gene TRBV4-2; D is unresolved. CDR1 and CDR2 from the germline V gene are LGHNA and YNFKEQ. The ends were cut back, 5 bases at V and 0 bases at J, with 13 bases in the middle. CDR3 length equals 15 residues. In DNA, the CDR3 is TGTGCCAGCAGCAAGACACGAACCATGAACACTGAAGCTTTCTTT. Translating gives CASSKTRTMNTEAFF.

The chain combines TRBV29-1 with TRBJ1-5; no definite D call. CDR1 and CDR2 from the germline V gene are SQVTM and ANQGSEA. Trimming shortened V by 0 bases and J by 0 bases, and 6 bases separated the two germline ends. This CDR3 contains 14 residues. CDR3 loop: CSVEDGNSNQPQHF. The CDR3 bases are TGCAGCGTTGAAGACGGGAATAGCAATCAGCCCCAGCATTTT.

This clonotype occurred a few times. J is TRBJ2-2 and V is TRBV6-2 or TRBV6-3; D remains ambiguous. The CDR3 spans 12 residues. V was shortened by 6 bases and J by 1 base, with 3 bases between the two germline ends. Per the germline V gene, CDR1 is MNHEY and CDR2 is SVGEGT. The CDR3, as DNA: TGTGCCAGCAGGGTGAACACCGGGGAGCTGTTTTTT. This gives the protein CASRVNTGELFF.

This CDR3 reads CASSSNVNTEAFF. The CDR3, as DNA: TGTGCCAGCAGTTCTAACGTGAACACTGAAGCTTTCTTT. The V gene is TRBV6-2 or TRBV6-3, the J gene TRBJ1-1; the D is unclear. The CDR3 is 13 amino acids. Trimming pared 4 bases from V and 0 bases from J, leaving 6 bases between. Germline CDR1 is MNHEY and CDR2 is SVGEGT.

The rearrangement links TRBV28 to TRBJ2-6, with a tentative D call TRBD2 (5 bases). The CDR3 runs 15 residues. Trimming left V 7 bases short and J 2 bases short, with 12 bases between. The germline V gene encodes CDR1 MDHEN and CDR2 SYDVKM. CDR3 region: CASTSWGAGANVLTF. Here the CDR3 DNA reads TGTGCCAGCACCTCCTGGGGAGCTGGGGCCAACGTCCTGACTTTC.

Comments on this clonotype: This may be a read error: a much more frequent sequence differs by one nucleotide. The rearrangement joins TRBV21-1 to TRBJ2-7; the table calls TRBD1, which could not be checked here. TRBV21-1 is described as a pseudogene. The CDR3 length is 13 residues. The CDR3 loop reads CAGSRDSRYEQYF. The CDR3 nucleotides are TGTGCCGGCAGCCGGGACAGCCGCTACGAGCAGTACTTC.

J is TRBJ1-6 and V is TRBV19; 8 bases match TRBD1. The germline CDR1 and CDR2 sequences are LNHDA and SQIVND (reference sequence). This CDR3 region has 13 residues. J lost 7 bases, V lost 8 bases, and 4 bases had no gene match. The CDR3: CASGTGQNSPLHF. The CDR3 bases are TGTGCCAGTGGGACAGGACAAAATTCACCCCTCCACTTT.

This chain uses TRBV3-1 with TRBJ2-7; D possibly corresponds to TRBD1 (6 bases). There are 15 residues in the CDR3. Trimming cost V 0 bases and J 11 bases, with 20 bases left between them. Germline V gene lookup returns CDR1 LGHDT and CDR2 YNNKEL (reference sequence). CDR3 loop: CASSQDLSRNRAKYF. The CDR3 DNA reads as TGTGCCAGCAGCCAAGATCTAAGTAGGAACAGGGCAAAGTACTTC.

This clonotype was counted only a few times. This chain connects TRBV2 to TRBJ1-1; D call uncertain. Germline CDR1 and CDR2: SNHLY and FYNNEI. The CDR3 has 13 residues. Trimming removed 3 bases from V and 2 bases from J, with 7 bases in between. The CDR3 spells CASSDPANTEAFF. CDR3 sequence (DNA): TGTGCCAGCAGTGATCCCGCCAACACTGAAGCTTTCTTT.

This clonotype was seen ten or more times. The chain carries TRBV10-3 and TRBJ1-1; 9 positions agree with TRBD1. With 0 bases clipped from V and 8 bases from J, the junction kept 1 base outside the gene matches. This CDR3 is 13 amino acids long. Germline CDR1 ENHRY, CDR2 SYGVKD. The CDR3, as DNA: TGTGCCATCAGTGAGTCTGGACAGGGGGAAGCTTTCTTT. Amino acid sequence: CAISESGQGEAFF.

Ten or more counts support this clonotype. The genes are TRBV6-6 and TRBJ2-7; 10 bases map to TRBD2. CDR3 length: 15 residues. The junction had 7 bases not matched to a gene; V was cut back by 5 bases and J by 3 bases. Germline V gene sequence: CDR1 MNHNY, CDR2 SVGAGI (reference sequence). For the CDR3, the DNA is TGTGCCAGCAGTCCACCGGGACTAGCGTTCTACGAGCAGTACTTC. It encodes CASSPPGLAFYEQYF.